This section outlines one T cell receptor (beta chain) sequence together with its context. The target antigen is unknown. The CDR3 has 14 amino acids. CDR1 is SGHRS, CDR2 YFSETQ, per germline. V gave up 0 bases and J gave up 1 base, with 7 bases separating them. This record belongs to a study of T cell responses to AZD1222 COVID-19 vaccine. Whole-study results and caveats: Repertoires were sampled only after the peak T cell response. Females made up more of the donors, who were largely white British, and clonal diversity may have come out too low. Increases in Spike-specific TCR breadth and depth were seen after two AZD1222 doses. Nearly half of the spike-specific TCRs reportedly recognize variant regions that carry no mutations.

TCRdb's table, derived via immunoSEQ multiplex PCR, lists solely in-frame clones and lacks some. Counted here are about 76,000 clones, over 65% occurring once; the ten biggest clones make up roughly 29%. The clonotype originates from an adult who received the MenACWY meningococcal vaccine as a control. The chain carries TRBV5-1 and TRBJ1-1; D ambiguous. The material sequenced was peripheral blood, taken 28 days after the second dose of the MenACWY control vaccine. The CDR3 DNA follows: TGCGCCAGCAGCTTGGAGTTCAGGAACACTGAAGCTTTCTTT. Residues: CASSLEFRNTEAFF. Complete variable domain (other parts from reference TRBV5-1 and TRBJ1-1): KAGVTQTPRYLIKTRGQQVTLSCSPISGHRSVSWYQQTPGQGLQFLFEYFSETQRNKGNFPGRFSGRQFSNSRSEMNVSTLELGDSALYLCASSLEFRNTEAFFGQGTRLTVV.